These T cell receptor beta chains were read from a single sample in a study of blood T cells in healthy people across ages. TCRdb reanalysed the 5' RACE reads using MiXCR and keeps one entry per CDR3 protein. The sample consists of approximately 730,000 distinct CDR3 sequences, 53% of them appearing once. Specimen: blood. These receptors came from an older man in good health. Both conserved end residues are part of each CDR3. D genes are given only for firm matches. A clone size is listed for some rows: how often the clone was seen (once, few, many), or a class if it is expanded.

D gene: TRBD1
J gene: TRBJ1-2
V gene: TRBV12-3/TRBV12-4
CDR3 length: 12
clone size: .
CDR3 DNA: TGTGCCAGCGCCAGGGGGCTAGGCGGCTACACCTTC
CDR3 protein: CASARGLGGYTF

D gene: .
J gene: TRBJ1-1
V gene: TRBV28
CDR3 length: 11
clone size: .
CDR3 DNA: TGTGCCAGCCTTCGAGTATCTGAAGCTTTCTTT
CDR3 protein: CASLRVSEAFF

D gene: .
J gene: TRBJ2-7
V gene: TRBV28
CDR3 length: 13
clone size: .
CDR3 DNA: TGTGCCAGCAGAAAAACAGGTACCTACGAGCAGTACTTC
CDR3 protein: CASRKTGTYEQYF

D gene: .
J gene: TRBJ2-1
V gene: TRBV12-3/TRBV12-4
CDR3 length: 15
clone size: few
CDR3 DNA: TGTGCCAGCAGTCGCGGGACCCTCTCCTACAATGAGCAGTTCTTC
CDR3 protein: CASSRGTLSYNEQFF

D gene: TRBD2
J gene: TRBJ2-7
V gene: TRBV5-1
CDR3 length: 16
clone size: .
CDR3 DNA: TGCGCCAGCAGCTTGGATCCAGCGGGGGCCTCCTACGAGCAGTACTTC
CDR3 protein: CASSLDPAGASYEQYF

D gene: .
J gene: TRBJ2-5
V gene: TRBV12-3/TRBV12-4
CDR3 length: 14
clone size: .
CDR3 DNA: TGTGCCAGCAGCATTCTTGGGGGAGGAGAGACCCAGTACTTC
CDR3 protein: CASSILGGGETQYF

D gene: .
J gene: TRBJ1-4
V gene: TRBV28
CDR3 length: 12
clone size: .
CDR3 DNA: TGTGCCAGCAGTCCTCCCAATGAAAAACTGTTTTTT
CDR3 protein: CASSPPNEKLFF

D gene: TRBD1
J gene: TRBJ2-5
V gene: TRBV24-1
CDR3 length: 16
clone size: once
CDR3 DNA: TGTGCCACCAGTGTCTGGGACAGGGGGCGGGGAGAGGCCCAGTACTTC
CDR3 protein: CATSVWDRGRGEAQYF

D gene: .
J gene: TRBJ1-1
V gene: TRBV12-3/TRBV12-4
CDR3 length: 12
clone size: .
CDR3 DNA: TGTGCCAGCAGTTTGGGCCCCACTGAAGCTTTCTTT
CDR3 protein: CASSLGPTEAFF

D gene: .
J gene: TRBJ1-6
V gene: TRBV5-1
CDR3 length: 15
clone size: .
CDR3 DNA: TGCGCCAGCAGCTATACCGGGTCTCAGGATTCACCCCTCCACTTT
CDR3 protein: CASSYTGSQDSPLHF

D gene: .
J gene: TRBJ2-7
V gene: TRBV24-1
CDR3 length: 14
clone size: .
CDR3 DNA: TGTGCCACCAGCCGGGACAGCGGGACCTACGAGCAGTACTTC
CDR3 protein: CATSRDSGTYEQYF

D gene: .
J gene: TRBJ2-7
V gene: TRBV18
CDR3 length: 15
clone size: .
CDR3 DNA: TGTGCCAGCTCACCACGAGGGGGGGTAATCTACGAGCAGTACTTC
CDR3 protein: CASSPRGGVIYEQYF

D gene: TRBD2
J gene: TRBJ2-6
V gene: TRBV2
CDR3 length: 20
clone size: .
CDR3 DNA: TGTGCCAGCAGCCGCCTGGGGACTAGCGGGAGGGGGAGTGGGGCCAACGTCCTGACTTTC
CDR3 protein: CASSRLGTSGRGSGANVLTF

D gene: .
J gene: TRBJ2-5
V gene: TRBV25-1
CDR3 length: 14
clone size: few
CDR3 DNA: TGTGCCAGCAGTGATCCCGCGGGATCGGAGACCCAGTACTTC
CDR3 protein: CASSDPAGSETQYF

D gene: .
J gene: TRBJ2-7
V gene: TRBV27
CDR3 length: 14
clone size: .
CDR3 DNA: TGTGCCAGCAGTAGCAGGGTCCCCTACAATGAGCAGTACTTC
CDR3 protein: CASSSRVPYNEQYF

D gene: .
J gene: TRBJ2-3
V gene: TRBV24-1
CDR3 length: 14
clone size: few
CDR3 DNA: TGTGCCACCAGTGGGGCCAGGGGGGCAGATACGCAGTATTTT
CDR3 protein: CATSGARGADTQYF

D gene: .
J gene: TRBJ2-7
V gene: TRBV6-6
CDR3 length: 14
clone size: .
CDR3 DNA: TGTGCCAGCAGTTACGCGAGGGGCTCCTACGAGCAGTACTTC
CDR3 protein: CASSYARGSYEQYF

D gene: .
J gene: TRBJ2-3
V gene: TRBV20-1
CDR3 length: 11
clone size: few
CDR3 DNA: TGCAGTGTAGCAGGAGACAGATACGCGTATTTT
CDR3 protein: CSVAGDRYAYF

D gene: .
J gene: TRBJ1-1
V gene: TRBV7-2
CDR3 length: 12
clone size: few
CDR3 DNA: TGTGCCAGCAGCTTTCCCGGCACTGAAGCTTTCTTT
CDR3 protein: CASSFPGTEAFF

D gene: TRBD2
J gene: TRBJ2-1
V gene: TRBV12-3/TRBV12-4
CDR3 length: 16
clone size: .
CDR3 DNA: TGTGCCAGCAGTCCTCTAAGACTAGCGAGGAACAATGAGCAGTTCTTC
CDR3 protein: CASSPLRLARNNEQFF

D gene: TRBD2
J gene: TRBJ2-5
V gene: TRBV20-1
CDR3 length: 16
clone size: .
CDR3 DNA: TGCAGTGCCCCACCGACTAGCGGGATTAACCAAGAGACCCAGTACTTC
CDR3 protein: CSAPPTSGINQETQYF

D gene: TRBD2
J gene: TRBJ2-3
V gene: TRBV24-1
CDR3 length: 20
clone size: .
CDR3 DNA: TGTGCCACCAGTGATCTTGAGTCTAGCGGGAGTGGGACTAGCACAGATACGCAGTATTTT
CDR3 protein: CATSDLESSGSGTSTDTQYF

D gene: .
J gene: TRBJ2-7
V gene: TRBV7-2
CDR3 length: 14
clone size: few
CDR3 DNA: TGTGCCAGCAGCTTACCGGGGTTTGCGTACGAGCAGTACTTC
CDR3 protein: CASSLPGFAYEQYF

D gene: .
J gene: TRBJ2-7
V gene: TRBV2
CDR3 length: 17
clone size: .
CDR3 DNA: TGTGCCAGCAGTGAAGCCCCCTTAGGGGGGATCATCTACGAGCAGTACTTC
CDR3 protein: CASSEAPLGGIIYEQYF

D gene: TRBD2
J gene: TRBJ2-1
V gene: TRBV6-1
CDR3 length: 17
clone size: .
CDR3 DNA: TGTGCCAGCAGGCCGGCGGGACTAGCGGGGCAGTACAATGAGCAGTTCTTC
CDR3 protein: CASRPAGLAGQYNEQFF

D gene: TRBD1
J gene: TRBJ2-7
V gene: TRBV7-2
CDR3 length: 12
clone size: few
CDR3 DNA: TGTGCCAGCAGCATCGACAGGGGCGAGCAGTACTTC
CDR3 protein: CASSIDRGEQYF

D gene: TRBD1
J gene: TRBJ1-6
V gene: TRBV12-3/TRBV12-4
CDR3 length: 14
clone size: .
CDR3 DNA: TGTGCCAGCAGGACTACAGGGGGCGGTTCACCCCTCCACTTT
CDR3 protein: CASRTTGGGSPLHF

D gene: .
J gene: TRBJ1-2
V gene: TRBV5-1
CDR3 length: 15
clone size: .
CDR3 DNA: TGCGCCAGCAGCCCAGCCGGGACGGCCAACTATGGCTACACCTTC
CDR3 protein: CASSPAGTANYGYTF

D gene: TRBD2
J gene: TRBJ2-1
V gene: TRBV10-3
CDR3 length: 13
clone size: .
CDR3 DNA: TGTGCCATTCTAGCGGCCAACTACAATGAGCAGTTCTTC
CDR3 protein: CAILAANYNEQFF

D gene: .
J gene: TRBJ1-2
V gene: TRBV18
CDR3 length: 14
clone size: .
CDR3 DNA: TGTGCCTGCTCACGAAATGGGGTGGTCGATGGCTACACCTTC
CDR3 protein: CACSRNGVVDGYTF

D gene: TRBD2
J gene: TRBJ2-3
V gene: TRBV24-1
CDR3 length: 16
clone size: .
CDR3 DNA: TGTGCCACCAGTGATTCTTGGACTAGCGGCACAGATACGCAGTATTTT
CDR3 protein: CATSDSWTSGTDTQYF

D gene: TRBD1
J gene: TRBJ1-4
V gene: TRBV28
CDR3 length: 15
clone size: once
CDR3 DNA: TGTGCCAGCAGTCCGAATGACAGGGGTCGCGAAAAACTGTTTTTT
CDR3 protein: CASSPNDRGREKLFF

D gene: .
J gene: TRBJ2-1
V gene: TRBV7-3
CDR3 length: 15
clone size: few
CDR3 DNA: TGTGCCAGCAGCTTAACCGGCCAGGGGAGCGATGAGCAGTTCTTC
CDR3 protein: CASSLTGQGSDEQFF

D gene: TRBD2
J gene: TRBJ2-7
V gene: TRBV11-2
CDR3 length: 16
clone size: .
CDR3 DNA: TGTGCCAGCAGCTTAGCTCCCCGCGGGAGGGACAATGAGCAGTACTTC
CDR3 protein: CASSLAPRGRDNEQYF

D gene: TRBD1
J gene: TRBJ2-7
V gene: TRBV7-2
CDR3 length: 15
clone size: .
CDR3 DNA: TGTGCCAGCAGCCTGTACGGGACAGAGTCCTACGAGCAGTACTTC
CDR3 protein: CASSLYGTESYEQYF

D gene: .
J gene: TRBJ1-4
V gene: TRBV12-3/TRBV12-4
CDR3 length: 15
clone size: few
CDR3 DNA: TGTGCCAGCAGTAAGGACCCTGCAACTAATGAAAAACTGTTTTTT
CDR3 protein: CASSKDPATNEKLFF

D gene: .
J gene: TRBJ1-1
V gene: TRBV10-2
CDR3 length: 15
clone size: few
CDR3 DNA: TGCGCCAGCAGTGGGGATTGGGTGGTGAACACTGAAGCTTTCTTT
CDR3 protein: CASSGDWVVNTEAFF

D gene: .
J gene: TRBJ1-2
V gene: TRBV5-1
CDR3 length: 16
clone size: .
CDR3 DNA: TGCGCCAGCAGCTTGGGCCCGAAAGAGTCCCGGTATGGCTACACCTTC
CDR3 protein: CASSLGPKESRYGYTF

D gene: .
J gene: TRBJ1-4
V gene: TRBV29-1
CDR3 length: 12
clone size: .
CDR3 DNA: TGCAGCGTTGGGTCAACTTGGGACAACCTGTTTTTT
CDR3 protein: CSVGSTWDNLFF

D gene: TRBD1
J gene: TRBJ2-3
V gene: TRBV12-3/TRBV12-4
CDR3 length: 15
clone size: few
CDR3 DNA: TGTGCCAGCAGAAAGACAGGGGGCGAGGCGAGATACGCGTATTTT
CDR3 protein: CASRKTGGEARYAYF

D gene: .
J gene: TRBJ2-7
V gene: TRBV6-6
CDR3 length: 16
clone size: .
CDR3 DNA: TGTGCCAGCAGTTACTCGAGTCGGCTAGCTACCGACGAGCAGTACTTC
CDR3 protein: CASSYSSRLATDEQYF

D gene: .
J gene: TRBJ1-1
V gene: TRBV10-3
CDR3 length: 14
clone size: .
CDR3 DNA: TGTGCCTCCCGAGGACTTGCGGTGAACACTGAAGCTTTCTTT
CDR3 protein: CASRGLAVNTEAFF

D gene: .
J gene: TRBJ2-5
V gene: TRBV3-1
CDR3 length: 15
clone size: .
CDR3 DNA: TGTACCAGCAGCAGGAGGAAGGGAGGCCAAGAGACCCAGTACTTC
CDR3 protein: CTSSRRKGGQETQYF

D gene: TRBD2
J gene: TRBJ2-5
V gene: TRBV7-2
CDR3 length: 15
clone size: .
CDR3 DNA: TGTGCCAGCAGCTTAAGTAGGACTAGCGGGGGAGGCCAGTACTTC
CDR3 protein: CASSLSRTSGGGQYF

D gene: TRBD2
J gene: TRBJ2-5
V gene: TRBV20-1
CDR3 length: 15
clone size: .
CDR3 DNA: TGCAGTGCTGGCCGACTGGGCGGGGGAGCCAAGACCCAGTACTTC
CDR3 protein: CSAGRLGGGAKTQYF

D gene: .
J gene: TRBJ2-3
V gene: TRBV2
CDR3 length: 14
clone size: .
CDR3 DNA: TGTGCCAGCAGTGAGAATCTCGTGAAAAGATACGCGTATTTT
CDR3 protein: CASSENLVKRYAYF

D gene: .
J gene: TRBJ2-5
V gene: TRBV5-5
CDR3 length: 14
clone size: .
CDR3 DNA: TGTGCCAGCAGCTTGGGTGGGGCTGAAGAGACCCAGTACTTC
CDR3 protein: CASSLGGAEETQYF

D gene: TRBD2
J gene: TRBJ2-2
V gene: TRBV27
CDR3 length: 15
clone size: .
CDR3 DNA: TGTGCCAGCAGTTTATCCCGGACTAGTCTCGGGGAGCTGTTTTTT
CDR3 protein: CASSLSRTSLGELFF

D gene: TRBD1
J gene: TRBJ2-5
V gene: TRBV13
CDR3 length: 15
clone size: few
CDR3 DNA: TGTGCCAGCAGCTTCCCCCGACAGGGGAGTAACGCGCAGTACTTC
CDR3 protein: CASSFPRQGSNAQYF

D gene: TRBD1
J gene: TRBJ2-4
V gene: TRBV5-1
CDR3 length: 18
clone size: .
CDR3 DNA: TGCGCCAGCAGCTTAAACCCCCGGGACAGGGGGAGGTCCAGCATTCAGTACTTC
CDR3 protein: CASSLNPRDRGRSSIQYF

D gene: .
J gene: TRBJ2-7
V gene: TRBV20-1
CDR3 length: 16
clone size: .
CDR3 DNA: TGCAGTGCTGTCCCGGGACTTTCCCGATCCTACAATGAGCAGTACTTC
CDR3 protein: CSAVPGLSRSYNEQYF

D gene: TRBD1
J gene: TRBJ2-4
V gene: TRBV4-1
CDR3 length: 16
clone size: once
CDR3 DNA: TGCGCCAGCAGCCAACCAGGGGGATATGACAAAAACATTCAGTACTTC
CDR3 protein: CASSQPGGYDKNIQYF

D gene: .
J gene: TRBJ2-7
V gene: TRBV7-2
CDR3 length: 15
clone size: .
CDR3 DNA: TGTGCCAGCAGCTTCCAACCCGGGTCCCCGGGCGAGCAGTACTTC
CDR3 protein: CASSFQPGSPGEQYF

D gene: TRBD2
J gene: TRBJ2-1
V gene: TRBV5-1
CDR3 length: 16
clone size: many
CDR3 DNA: TGCGCCAGCAGCTTGGGAGCGGGAGCTGCCTACAATGAGCAGTTCTTC
CDR3 protein: CASSLGAGAAYNEQFF

D gene: .
J gene: TRBJ1-1
V gene: TRBV6-1
CDR3 length: 13
clone size: few
CDR3 DNA: TGTGCCAGCAGTGAAACGTGGGGCACTGAAGCTTTCTTT
CDR3 protein: CASSETWGTEAFF

D gene: .
J gene: TRBJ2-1
V gene: TRBV11-2
CDR3 length: 16
clone size: .
CDR3 DNA: TGTGCCAGCAGCTGGAACCGGGACTCCGGGTGGGGGGAGCAGTTCTTC
CDR3 protein: CASSWNRDSGWGEQFF

D gene: .
J gene: TRBJ2-1
V gene: TRBV6-5
CDR3 length: 16
clone size: .
CDR3 DNA: TGTGCCAGCAGGACCCGTCCACCCAGCTCCTACAATGAGCAGTTCTTC
CDR3 protein: CASRTRPPSSYNEQFF